This TCR beta chain was retrieved from a study of vaccination and CD4 T cells after COVID-19. General study points: Researchers report that 304 of 307 vaccine-specific clones in convalescent patients proved spike mono-reactive. The authors studied relatively few convalescent patients and analyzed no early post-infection timepoints.

To note about this clonotype: Its specificity is not known.

The Oncomine TCR Beta short-read assay was applied to DNA of cultured CD4+ T cells. Someone extracted genomic DNA from cultured CD4+ T cells. From the PCR reads, TCRdb called clonotypes with MiXCR, one entry per CDR3 protein. The data contain approximately 27,000 distinct CDR3 sequences, 35% to 40% of them singletons. The time point: late sampling 161 to 241 days after vaccination in a few convalescent patients. The sample's treatment: approximately 10-day PBMC culture with coronavirus spike peptide pools or control peptides (ViraFEST assay). The specimen comprised CD4+ T cells from blood, cultured in vitro, sampled about 7 months after SARS-CoV-2 vaccination. The sequence was obtained from a human donor who had recovered from COVID-19.

This CDR3 reads CASSARLHGDTQYF. CDR3 in DNA: TGTGCCAGCAGTGCCCGACTCCATGGGGATACGCAGTATTTT. J is TRBJ2-3 and V is TRBV6-1; D remains ambiguous. Germline V gives CDR1 MNHNS, CDR2 SASEGT. This CDR3 contains 14 residues. V gave up 4 bases and J gave up 6 bases, with 14 bases separating them.